Sequencing of this TCR beta chain was carried out in a study of monozygotic twins with inflammatory bowel disease. TCRdb re-called the 5' RACE reads; every CDR3 protein appears as one record, without DNA. This repertoire includes approximately 85,000 distinct CDR3 sequences. This CDR3 has 14 residues. Germline lookup yields CDR1 LNHNV and CDR2 YYDKDF (reference sequence). V gene TRBV15 combines with J gene TRBJ2-5; the TCRdb D gene call, TRBD1, has no DNA to confirm it. Sequencing used blood. This TCR derives from a human donor with ulcerative colitis or Crohn's disease, or a healthy co-twin of an affected twin (not recorded which). The CDR3 loop is CATSSRQGRETQYF.